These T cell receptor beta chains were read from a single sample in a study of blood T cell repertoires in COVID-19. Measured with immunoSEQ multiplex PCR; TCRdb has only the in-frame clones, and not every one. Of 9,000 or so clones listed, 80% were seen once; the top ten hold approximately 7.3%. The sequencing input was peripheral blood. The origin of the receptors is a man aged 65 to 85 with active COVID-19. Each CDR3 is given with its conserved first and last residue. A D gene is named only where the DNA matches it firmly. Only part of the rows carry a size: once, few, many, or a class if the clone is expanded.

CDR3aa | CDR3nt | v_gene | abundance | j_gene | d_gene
CASSSSSRYNEQFF | TGTGCCAGCAGCTCAAGCAGCAGGTACAATGAGCAGTTCTTC | TRBV7-9 | NA | TRBJ2-1 | NA
CASSGVSGAVHEQYF | TGTGCCAGCAGTGGGGTCTCAGGGGCCGTCCACGAGCAGTACTTC | TRBV2 | few | TRBJ2-7 | NA
CASSPYEQYF | TGTGCCAGCTCCCCGTACGAGCAGTACTTC | TRBV18 | NA | TRBJ2-7 | NA
CASSLEAGANNEQFF | TGTGCCAGCAGTTTGGAAGCGGGAGCCAACAATGAGCAGTTCTTC | TRBV27 | once | TRBJ2-1 | TRBD2
CASSFRQGAYNEQFF | TGTGCCAGCAGTTTTCGACAGGGCGCCTACAATGAGCAGTTCTTC | TRBV27 | NA | TRBJ2-1 | TRBD1
CATSRGVAGGVSSSYNEQFF | TGTGCCACCAGCAGAGGGGTAGCGGGAGGCGTGTCGAGCTCCTACAATGAGCAGTTCTTC | TRBV15 | NA | TRBJ2-1 | TRBD2
CASSPSGSGYNEQFF | TGTGCCAGCTCACCAAGCGGGAGTGGGTACAATGAGCAGTTCTTC | TRBV18 | NA | TRBJ2-1 | TRBD2
CATSRVSGLGYEAFF | TGTGCCACCAGCAGAGTATCTGGGTTGGGCTATGAAGCTTTCTTT | TRBV15 | NA | TRBJ1-1 | NA
CASSADRPHSGNTIYF | TGTGCCAGCAGCGCGGACAGGCCGCACTCTGGAAACACCATATATTTT | TRBV7-9 | NA | TRBJ1-3 | TRBD1
CATSRGRTYNEQFF | TGTGCCACCAGCAGGGGCAGAACCTACAATGAGCAGTTCTTC | TRBV27 | NA | TRBJ2-1 | NA
CASRTKPTLGEQYF | TGTGCCAGCAGGACGAAGCCGACACTAGGCGAGCAGTACTTC | TRBV6-5 | NA | TRBJ2-7 | NA
CASSVLAEYYNEQFF | TGTGCCAGCAGCGTACTAGCGGAATACTACAATGAGCAGTTCTTC | TRBV5-5 | large | TRBJ2-1 | TRBD2
CASSERTSGRSLIYEQYF | TGTGCCAGCAGTGAACGGACTAGCGGGAGATCCCTTATATACGAGCAGTACTTC | TRBV6-1 | NA | TRBJ2-7 | TRBD2
CASRPRGGVYEQYF | TGTGCCAGCCGGCCCCGGGGGGGAGTCTACGAGCAGTACTTC | TRBV5-8 | NA | TRBJ2-7 | TRBD2
CASSLQPGGGLQETQYF | TGTGCCAGCAGCCTCCAACCCGGGGGGGGGTTACAAGAGACCCAGTACTTC | TRBV9 | NA | TRBJ2-5 | TRBD2
CASSQASGSREEKLFF | TGCGCCAGCAGCCAAGCATCCGGGAGCCGAGAGGAAAAACTGTTTTTT | TRBV4-1 | NA | TRBJ1-4 | NA
CASSEGSSYNEQFF | TGTGCCAGCAGTGAAGGGAGCTCCTACAATGAGCAGTTCTTC | TRBV2 | NA | TRBJ2-1 | NA
CASSLRQQETQYF | TGTGCCAGCAGCTTAAGACAGCAAGAGACCCAGTACTTC | TRBV7-2 | NA | TRBJ2-5 | NA
CASSYSRVPGGDTQYF | TGTGCCAGCAGTTACTCACGGGTCCCGGGGGGAGATACGCAGTATTTT | TRBV6-5 | NA | TRBJ2-3 | TRBD2
CASSYKPTGANTEAFF | TGTGCCAGCAGTTATAAACCGACAGGGGCGAACACTGAAGCTTTCTTT | TRBV6-6 | NA | TRBJ1-1 | TRBD1
CASSLPGANTEAFF | TGTGCCAGCAGCTTGCCTGGGGCGAACACTGAAGCTTTCTTT | TRBV28 | once | TRBJ1-1 | NA
CAWSTGQVNQPQHF | TGTGCCTGGAGTACGGGACAGGTCAATCAGCCCCAGCATTTT | TRBV30 | few | TRBJ1-5 | TRBD1
CASSIPQQPQHF | TGTGCCAGTAGTATCCCGCAGCAGCCCCAGCATTTT | TRBV19 | NA | TRBJ1-5 | NA
CASSEMGLSGNTIYF | TGTGCCAGCAGTGAAATGGGGCTCTCTGGAAACACCATATATTTT | TRBV2 | NA | TRBJ1-3 | NA
CASSKEWGATGRETQYF | TGTGCCAGCAGCAAAGAGTGGGGAGCGACAGGGCGAGAGACCCAGTACTTC | TRBV21-1 | NA | TRBJ2-5 | NA
CSVAQGIGNQPQHF | TGCAGCGTTGCCCAGGGGATAGGGAATCAGCCCCAGCATTTT | TRBV29-1 | NA | TRBJ1-5 | NA
CASSSSSSGRGHTQYF | TGTGCCAGCAGCTCCTCTAGTAGCGGGAGGGGACATACGCAGTATTTT | TRBV7-2 | NA | TRBJ2-3 | TRBD2